This TCR beta chain was recovered during a study of T cell responses to AZD1222 COVID-19 vaccine. Germline-derived CDR1 and CDR2 are SGDLS and YYNGEE. V was trimmed by 0 bases and J by 0 bases, leaving 16 bases between them. The CDR3 contains 18 residues. The protocol was immunoSEQ multiplex PCR, while the TCRdb copy is restricted to in-frame clones and leaves out a portion. Of about 160,000 clones listed, approximately 90% are singletons. The chain carries TRBV9 and TRBJ1-3, with D uncertain. This TCR came from an adult in good health. Material: peripheral blood, obtained on day 0 of AZD1222 vaccination. CDR3 region: CASSVAGLDYRSGNTIYF. CDR3 nucleotide sequence: TGTGCCAGCAGCGTAGCGGGTCTGGACTATCGCTCTGGAAACACCATATATTTT.